The 28 T cell receptor beta chains presented below share a single source sample, sequenced in a study of post-analysis software for immune sequencing data. For these receptors, no antigen is known. Whole-study results and caveats: Five TRBV segments, TRBV5-6, TRBV5-1 and TRBV20-1 among them, were found more frequent in patients than controls.

cDNA libraries of TCR beta carried unique molecular identifiers. TCRdb re-called the PCR reads through MiXCR, storing one row per CDR3 protein. The data contain fewer than 900,000 distinct CDR3 sequences, roughly 50% of them singletons. The sample comprised blood. The receptors derive from a girl aged 10-17 years with multiple sclerosis.

The table lists this clonotype with a few counts. The chain links TRBV6-5 to TRBJ2-3; D is possibly TRBD1 (6 bases). CDR1 MNHEY and CDR2 SVGAGI come from the germline V gene. The V end lost 4 bases, the J end lost 1 base, and 12 bases lay between the germline ends. The CDR3 spans 15 residues. This CDR3 reads CASSFGTRGTDTQYF. The DNA of the CDR3 is TGTGCCAGCAGTTTCGGGACAAGGGGCACAGATACGCAGTATTTT.

The chain has TRBV5-6 and TRBJ2-7; TRBD1 might be the D (5 bases). This CDR3 is built from 13 residues. Germline V gene sequence: CDR1 SGHDT, CDR2 YYEEEE. V lost 4 bases and J 7 bases, leaving 15 bases between the germline ends. Here the CDR3 reads CASSPIGRQEQYF. The CDR3 nucleotides read TGTGCCAGCAGCCCCATTGGTAGACAGGAGCAGTACTTC.

The chain employs TRBV6-5 and TRBJ1-4, with unresolved D. This CDR3 spans 12 amino acids. The germline CDR1 and CDR2 sequences are MNHEY and SVGAGI. Trimming removed 6 bases from V and 8 bases from J, with 10 bases in between. The CDR3, as DNA: TGTGCCAGCAGCTCCCTTAGGGAAAAACTGTTTTTT. This gives the protein CASSSLREKLFF.

This clonotype was picked up a small number of times. The gene calls are TRBV6-1 and TRBJ2-6, with a tentative D call TRBD1 (6 bases). The V and J ends lost 3 bases and 3 bases respectively, with 12 bases between them. Germline-derived CDR1 and CDR2 are MNHNS and SASEGT. CDR3 size: 16 residues. The CDR3 region is CASSDPRGYGANVLTF. The CDR3 region has the DNA TGTGCCAGCAGTGATCCCAGGGGTTATGGGGCCAACGTCCTGACTTTC.

This clonotype showed up just once. The rearrangement joins TRBV6-5 to TRBJ2-5; no reliable D call. CDR1 is MNHEY and CDR2 is SVGAGI in the germline V gene. Trimming shortened V by 6 bases and J by 1 base, and 12 bases separated the two germline ends. CDR3 length equals 14 residues. The CDR3 sequence: CASSPRSIQETQYF. The CDR3 DNA is TGTGCCAGCAGCCCCAGGAGTATCCAAGAGACCCAGTACTTC.

This clonotype has a single count. Likely a read error: the CDR3 ends without its conserved phenylalanine or tryptophan. The chain couples TRBV29-1 to TRBJ1-5; D not certain. Trimming left V 4 bases short and J 7 bases short, with 14 bases between. Germline CDR1 is SQVTM and CDR2 is ANQGSEA. The CDR3 spans 13 residues. The CDR3 is CSVGDGRLQPQHC. The CDR3 DNA reads as TGCAGCGTTGGCGATGGCAGACTCCAGCCCCAGCATTGT.

This clonotype was detected a few times. V is TRBV7-9 and J is TRBJ2-7; D possibly uses TRBD1 or TRBD2 (5 bases each). This CDR3 is 12 amino acids long. Germline loops: CDR1 SEHNR, CDR2 FQNEAQ (reference sequence). V lost 10 bases to trimming and J lost 3 bases, with 13 bases between them. The CDR3 region has the DNA TGTGCCACCACCGGGACCCGCTACGAGCAGTACTTC. The encoded protein is CATTGTRYEQYF.

The chain recombines TRBV20-1 with TRBJ2-7, with 15 bases aligning to TRBD2. The V gene end was trimmed by 5 bases and the J gene end by 5 bases; junction bases not matched to a gene: 1. CDR1 DFQATT and CDR2 SNEGSKA come from the germline V gene (reference sequence). The CDR3 totals 13 residues. CDR3 residues: CSAGLAGGNEQYF. The CDR3, as DNA: TGCAGTGCTGGACTAGCGGGAGGGAACGAGCAGTACTTC.

The J gene is TRBJ2-4, the V gene TRBV5-5; 11 bases align to TRBD1. Germline-derived CDR1 and CDR2 are SGHKS and YYEKEE (reference sequence). CDR3 length: 21 amino acids. The trim removed 0 bases at V and 0 bases at J, leaving 14 bases unmatched. The CDR3 sequence is CASSLDPGQGVSRLAKNIQYF. CDR3 in DNA: TGTGCCAGCAGCTTGGATCCGGGACAGGGGGTATCCCGACTAGCCAAAAACATTCAGTACTTC.

The chain carries TRBV4-2 and TRBJ2-3; 10 nucleotides align to TRBD2. With 0 bases clipped from V and 7 bases from J, the junction kept 7 bases outside the gene matches. CDR1 LGHNA and CDR2 YNFKEQ come from the germline V gene. CDR3 size: 16 residues. CDR3 nucleotide sequence: TGTGCCAGCAGCCAAGATTTGGGACTAGCGCCCTATACGCAGTATTTT. Protein: CASSQDLGLAPYTQYF.

The chain carries TRBV12-3 or TRBV12-4 and TRBJ1-5, with TRBD1 matching over 10 bases. The CDR3 extends over 13 amino acids. After removal of 3 bases from V and 15 bases from J, the junction contained 8 bases not matched to a gene. The CDR3 is CASSFETDRGMHF. The CDR3 DNA follows: TGTGCCAGCAGTTTCGAGACGGACAGGGGGATGCATTTT.

The chain employs TRBV24-1 and TRBJ2-4; D is undetermined. The DNA end is more similar to TRBJ2-7, so the J call may be wrong. The CDR3 consists of 14 residues. In germline, CDR1 is KGHDR, CDR2 SFDVKD. CDR3 sequence (DNA): TGTGCCACCAGTGACTCGACTGCTACCTACGAGCAGTACTTC. It specifies CATSDSTATYEQYF.

The chain joins TRBV5-1 to TRBJ2-7, with 9 nucleotides matching TRBD2. Per the germline V gene, CDR1 is SGHRS and CDR2 is YFSETQ. The ends lost 0 bases at V and 6 bases at J; junction bases unmatched: 7. The CDR3 loop spans 15 amino acids. The chain's CDR3 is CASSLGPAGGGEQYF. CDR3 nucleotide sequence: TGCGCCAGCAGCTTGGGTCCAGCGGGAGGCGGCGAGCAGTACTTC.

The CDR3 region has the DNA TGTGCCAGCATCATTAGCGGAGGGGAGACCCAGTACTTC. It translates to CASIISGGETQYF. The V gene is TRBV28, the J gene TRBJ2-5, with TRBD2 as a possible D gene (6 bases). Trimming took off 7 bases at V and 5 bases at J, with 14 bases between the two ends. In germline, CDR1 is MDHEN, CDR2 SYDVKM. This CDR3 comprises 13 residues.

This clonotype has a count of ten or more. The rearrangement joins TRBV27 to TRBJ2-7; D is possibly TRBD1 (5 bases). Germline CDR1 is MNHEY and CDR2 is SMNVEV (reference sequence). V was shortened by 6 bases and J by 3 bases, with 15 bases between the two germline ends. This CDR3 region has 14 residues. CDR3: CASSLQGANYEQYF. The CDR3, as DNA: TGTGCCAGCAGCCTCCAAGGGGCCAACTACGAGCAGTACTTC.

In this sample, this clonotype turned up a few times. V gene TRBV20-1 combines with J gene TRBJ2-3; no clear D. Trimming stripped 3 bases from V and 3 bases from J, with 7 bases between. This CDR3 has 12 residues. CDR1 is DFQATT, CDR2 SNEGSKA, per germline (reference sequence). CDR3 in DNA: TGCAGTGCTAGCCCGGAGACAGATACGCAGTATTTT. Translation: CSASPETDTQYF.

The gene calls are TRBV20-1 and TRBJ1-4; the D gene is possibly TRBD1 (6 bases). The V end was cut by 2 bases, the J end by 4 bases, with 29 bases between. Germline loops: CDR1 DFQATT, CDR2 SNEGSKA (reference sequence). The CDR3 extends over 20 amino acids. The CDR3 nucleotides read TGCAGTGCTAGACCCTTTGGGGGGGGCGACGGCTTAGGGCATAATGAAAAACTGTTTTTT. Translation: CSARPFGGGDGLGHNEKLFF.

The chain uses TRBV20-1 and TRBJ1-4, with TRBD1 as a possible D gene (6 bases). Trimming pared 5 bases from V and 0 bases from J, leaving 13 bases between. Germline CDR1 and CDR2: DFQATT and SNEGSKA (reference sequence). There are 15 residues in the CDR3. CDR3 bases: TGCAGTGCTTGCATCGGGGGCGCAACTAATGAAAAACTGTTTTTT. Translated, it gives CSACIGGATNEKLFF.

The chain uses TRBV3-1 and TRBJ1-2; maybe TRBD1 (5 bases). CDR3 length equals 18 residues. In germline, CDR1 is LGHDT, CDR2 YNNKEL (reference sequence). The germline V and J ends were trimmed by 0 bases and 2 bases, with 19 bases remaining between them. CDR3 sequence: CASSQDRWGKDYNYGYTF. CDR3 sequence (DNA): TGTGCCAGCAGCCAAGATCGGTGGGGGAAGGATTACAACTATGGCTACACCTTC.

The V and J genes are TRBV7-2 and TRBJ2-1; 7 nucleotides line up with TRBD2. The tail of the sequence fits TRBJ2-7 better, so the J call may be wrong. CDR1 and CDR2 (germline): SGHTA, FQGNSA. The CDR3 contains 14 residues. CDR3 residues: CASSPAGGYNEQYF. CDR3 bases: TGTGCCAGCAGCCCCGCCGGGGGGTACAATGAGCAGTACTTC.

This chain connects TRBV10-1 to TRBJ2-5; no definite D call. CDR1 and CDR2 from the germline V gene are WNHNN and SYGVQD (reference sequence). The V and J ends lost 3 bases and 1 base respectively, with 9 bases between them. The CDR3 runs 14 residues. DNA of the CDR3: TGCGCCAGCAGTGACACCCAGGCCCAAGAGACCCAGTACTTC. It codes for CASSDTQAQETQYF.

The CDR3, as DNA: TGCAGCGTTGTTAAAGCGGGAGCGTCTATGGAGCAGTACTTC. Translation: CSVVKAGASMEQYF. The chain employs TRBV29-1 and TRBJ2-7; TRBD2 agrees at 8 bases. Germline V gene sequence: CDR1 SQVTM, CDR2 ANQGSEA. There are 14 residues in the CDR3. V shed 4 bases, J shed 7 bases, and the junction held 12 bases outside the gene matches.

This clonotype turned up a few times. This chain uses TRBV4-3 with TRBJ2-7; the match to TRBD2 covers 8 bases. Germline assignment: CDR1 LGHNA and CDR2 YSLEER. The trim removed 4 bases at V and 6 bases at J, leaving 5 bases unmatched. This CDR3 is 13 amino acids long. The CDR3 region is CASSRGTSGEQYF. The CDR3 DNA reads TGCGCCAGCAGCCGCGGCACTAGCGGCGAGCAGTACTTC.

V and J are TRBV20-1 and TRBJ1-1, with D tentatively TRBD1 (6 bases). V was pared by 5 bases and J by 1 base, with 11 bases between. There are 13 residues in the CDR3. The germline V gene encodes CDR1 DFQATT and CDR2 SNEGSKA (reference sequence). The CDR3 coding sequence is TGCAGTGCTTACCGGGGGGCGAACACTGAAGCTTTCTTT. Amino acids: CSAYRGANTEAFF.

The CDR3 sequence: CASSWALQNTEAFF. The CDR3 DNA reads TGCGCCAGCAGCTGGGCGCTACAGAACACTGAAGCTTTCTTT. This rearrangement joins TRBV5-1 to TRBJ1-1; D remains unclear. Trimming took 3 bases from V and 1 from J, leaving 10 bases between them. The CDR3 spans 14 residues. Germline V gene data show CDR1 as SGHRS and CDR2 as YFSETQ.

This clonotype has only a few counts. Here the CDR3 reads CSAREQENYGYTF. Written as DNA, the CDR3 is TGCAGTGCTAGAGAACAGGAAAACTATGGCTACACCTTC. The chain carries TRBV20-1 and TRBJ1-2, with D possibly matching TRBD1 (5 bases). Trimming cost V 0 bases and J 2 bases, with 7 bases left between them. The CDR3 has 13 amino acids. Germline CDR1 DFQATT, CDR2 SNEGSKA (reference sequence).

The chain is built from TRBV5-4 and TRBJ2-1, with 9 nucleotides matching TRBD2. Germline CDR1 and CDR2: SGHNT and YYREEE (reference sequence). The CDR3 loop spans 15 amino acids. V shed 9 bases and J 3 bases; nucleotides not matched to a gene: 10. For the CDR3, the DNA is TGTGCCAACCGTCCCCTGACTAGCGGCTACAATGAGCAGTTCTTC. It codes for CANRPLTSGYNEQFF.

As DNA, the CDR3 is TGTGCCACCCAGACGGAATCCTACGAGCAGTACTTC. Translated, it gives CATQTESYEQYF. This rearrangement joins TRBV10-3 to TRBJ2-7; D not certain. This CDR3 region has 12 residues. V lost 10 bases and J lost 1, with 11 bases in between. CDR1 is ENHRY and CDR2 is SYGVKD in the germline V gene.